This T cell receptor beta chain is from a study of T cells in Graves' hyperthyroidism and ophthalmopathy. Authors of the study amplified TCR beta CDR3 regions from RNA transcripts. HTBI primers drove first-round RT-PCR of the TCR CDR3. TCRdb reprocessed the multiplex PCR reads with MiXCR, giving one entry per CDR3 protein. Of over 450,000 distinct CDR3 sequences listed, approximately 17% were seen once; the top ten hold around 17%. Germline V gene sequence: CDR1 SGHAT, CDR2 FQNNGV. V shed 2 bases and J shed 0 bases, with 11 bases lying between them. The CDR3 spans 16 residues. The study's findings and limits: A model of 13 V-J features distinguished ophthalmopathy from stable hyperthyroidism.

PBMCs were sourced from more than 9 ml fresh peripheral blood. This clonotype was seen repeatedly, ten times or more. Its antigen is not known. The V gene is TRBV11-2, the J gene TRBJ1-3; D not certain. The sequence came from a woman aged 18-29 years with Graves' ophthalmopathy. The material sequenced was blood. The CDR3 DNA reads TGTGCCAGCAGCTTATCCTACAGCAGCTCTGGAAACACCATATATTTT. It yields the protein CASSLSYSSSGNTIYF. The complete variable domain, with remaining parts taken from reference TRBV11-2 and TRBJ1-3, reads EAGVAQSPRYKIIEKRQSVAFWCNPISGHATLYWYQQILGQGPKLLIQFQNNGVVDDSQLPKDRFSAERLKGVDSTLKIQPAKLEDSAVYLCASSLSYSSSGNTIYFGEGSWLTVV.